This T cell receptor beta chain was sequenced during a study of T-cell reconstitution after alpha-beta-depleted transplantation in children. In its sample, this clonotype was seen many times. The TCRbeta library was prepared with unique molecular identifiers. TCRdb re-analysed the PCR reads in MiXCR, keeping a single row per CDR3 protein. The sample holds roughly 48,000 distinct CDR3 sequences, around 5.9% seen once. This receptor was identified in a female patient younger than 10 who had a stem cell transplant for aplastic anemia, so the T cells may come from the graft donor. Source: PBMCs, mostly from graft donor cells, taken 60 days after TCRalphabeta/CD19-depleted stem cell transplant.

The CDR3 bases are TGTGCCAGCAGCGGCCGGGACAGGGGAGTGGAGACCCAGTACTTC. This translates into CASSGRDRGVETQYF. The rearrangement joins TRBV9 to TRBJ2-5; TRBD1 agrees at 10 bases. The germline CDR1 and CDR2 sequences are SGDLS and YYNGEE. V shed 3 bases, J shed 5 bases, and the junction held 7 bases outside the gene matches. CDR3 length: 15 amino acids.